What follows is one TCR beta chain and its context. These data are taken from a study of blood T cell repertoires in COVID-19. The CDR3 totals 17 residues. The V and J ends lost 0 bases and 5 bases respectively, with 18 bases between them. Per germline, CDR1 WNHNN and CDR2 SYGVQD (reference sequence). In the source study's methods: By means of reference gene primer amplification, nucleated cell counts were estimated. The data were produced by immunoSEQ multiplex PCR, yet TCRdb's version contains in-frame clones alone and is incomplete. The DNA gave D and trimming, while V, J and clone size come from that table. Among 250,000 to 350,000 clones, about 90% were seen once, and the ten largest hold approximately 8.1%.

The clonotype was recovered from a woman aged 45 to 65 who had recovered from COVID-19. This chain connects TRBV10-1 to TRBJ2-3; D is unclear. Sequencing was performed on peripheral blood. The CDR3 reads CASSESMWSPGQDTQYF. The CDR3 DNA reads as TGCGCCAGCAGTGAGTCGATGTGGTCCCCTGGCCAAGATACGCAGTATTTT.